This entry lists 16 T cell receptor beta chains sequenced from one sample in a study of blood T cell repertoires in COVID-19. The protocol was immunoSEQ multiplex PCR, while the TCRdb copy is restricted to in-frame clones and leaves out a portion. The data show 200,000 to 250,000 clones, roughly four fifths seen once. Sequenced material: peripheral blood. All receptors derive from a woman aged 60-75 years with acute or convalescent COVID-19.

The chain employs TRBV6-2 or TRBV6-3 and TRBJ1-1; 7 bases agree with TRBD1. V lost 2 bases and J lost 0; bases outside the gene matches: 6. CDR3 length: 16 residues. Looked up from germline, CDR1 is MNHEY and CDR2 is SVGEGT. CDR3 in amino acids: CASSYRQGLMNTEAFF. The CDR3 nucleotides are TGTGCCAGCAGTTACCGACAGGGCTTAATGAACACTGAAGCTTTCTTT.

The chain has TRBV5-1 and TRBJ1-2; 8 bases align to TRBD1. The germline V gene encodes CDR1 SGHRS and CDR2 YFSETQ. CDR3 size: 12 residues. Trimming at V came to 4 bases and at J to 4 bases, leaving 0 bases not matched to a gene. The CDR3 DNA reads as TGCGCCAGCAGCACAGGGGGCTATGGCTACACCTTC. Translated: CASSTGGYGYTF.

The V gene is TRBV19, the J gene TRBJ1-3; D gene uncertain. Looked up from germline, CDR1 is LNHDA and CDR2 is SQIVND (reference sequence). V shed 4 bases and J shed 0 bases, with 10 bases lying between them. The CDR3 has 15 residues. The CDR3 sequence: CASSTMTSSGNTIYF. In nucleotides, the CDR3 is TGTGCCAGTAGTACAATGACATCCTCTGGAAACACCATATATTTT.

The DNA of the CDR3 is TGTGCCTGGAGTGTTGCAGTGGGACTTACAGATACGCAGTATTTT. Amino acid sequence: CAWSVAVGLTDTQYF. This chain uses TRBV30 with TRBJ2-3; the D gene is possibly TRBD2 (6 bases). The germline V gene encodes CDR1 GTSNPN and CDR2 SVGIG (reference sequence). Between the trimmed V and J ends, which lost 0 bases and 3 bases, there was a span of 13 bases. This CDR3 is 15 amino acids long.

The rearrangement joins TRBV9 to TRBJ2-7; TRBD2 agrees at 11 bases. This CDR3 is built from 14 residues. The germline V gene encodes CDR1 SGDLS and CDR2 YYNGEE. After removal of 3 bases from V and 3 bases from J, the junction contained 2 bases not matched to a gene. In DNA, the CDR3 is TGTGCCAGCAGCGCAACTAGCGGGGGCTACGAGCAGTACTTC. Encoded protein: CASSATSGGYEQYF.

The chain combines TRBV7-6 with TRBJ1-1; TRBD1 matches 9 bases. J lost 4 bases, V lost 2 bases, and 8 bases had no gene match. The V gene's germline CDR1 is SGHVS and CDR2 FNYEAQ. The CDR3 is 16 residues long. CDR3 coding DNA: TGTGCCAGCAGCTTATGGACCGGGACAGGGACCACTGAAGCTTTCTTT. Amino acids: CASSLWTGTGTTEAFF.

The chain uses TRBV5-4 and TRBJ2-3, with D maybe TRBD2 (6 bases). Germline values: CDR1 SGHNT, CDR2 YYREEE (reference sequence). CDR3 length: 15 residues. V shed 4 bases and J shed 2 bases, with 14 bases lying between them. This CDR3 reads CASSVRGTITDTQYF. DNA of the CDR3: TGTGCCAGCAGCGTACGGGGGACGATCACAGATACGCAGTATTTT. Full variable domain (rest looked up from reference TRBV5-4 and TRBJ2-3): ETGVTQSPTHLIKTRGQQVTLRCSSQSGHNTVSWYQQALGQGPQFIFQYYREEENGRGNFPPRFSGLQFPNYSSELNVNALELDDSALYLCASSVRGTITDTQYFGPGTRLTVL.

The chain employs TRBV11-2 and TRBJ2-5, with D tentatively TRBD1 (6 bases). Per the germline V gene, CDR1 is SGHAT and CDR2 is FQNNGV. The germline V and J ends were trimmed by 10 bases and 1 base, with 13 bases remaining between them. The CDR3 is 13 residues long. In DNA, the CDR3 is TGTGCCACCAGTGTGGGGGCCCAAGAGACCCAGTACTTC. It is translated as CATSVGAQETQYF.

This chain uses TRBV4-2 with TRBJ1-2; 7 bases match TRBD1. Germline CDR1 reads LGHNA; CDR2 reads YNFKEQ. The CDR3 runs 18 residues. J gave up 6 bases and V 0 bases, and 16 bases lay outside the gene matches. The CDR3 sequence: CASSQDISFVQGGDGYTF. The CDR3 nucleotides read TGTGCCAGCAGCCAAGATATTTCGTTTGTCCAGGGGGGCGATGGCTACACCTTC.

The CDR3 spells CASSEGGTVPEAFF. CDR3 coding DNA: TGTGCCAGCAGTGAGGGGGGGACGGTGCCTGAAGCTTTCTTT. V is TRBV25-1 and J is TRBJ1-1, with D perhaps matching TRBD1 (5 bases). Germline V gives CDR1 MGHDK, CDR2 SYGVNS. Trimming cost V 3 bases and J 6 bases, with 14 bases left between them. This CDR3 region has 14 residues. Full variable domain (rest looked up from reference TRBV25-1 and TRBJ1-1): EADIYQTPRYLVIGTGKKITLECSQTMGHDKMYWYQQDPGMELHLIHYSYGVNSTEKGDLSSESTVSRIRTEHFPLTLESARPSHTSQYLCASSEGGTVPEAFFGQGTRLTVV.

This chain links TRBV30 with TRBJ2-7, with TRBD2 as a possible D gene (5 bases). Deletions cut 2 bases from V and 3 bases from J, with 17 bases between. The germline V gene has CDR1 GTSNPN and CDR2 SVGIG (reference sequence). The CDR3 totals 15 residues. CDR3 amino acids: CAWSFRGRGYYEQYF. The CDR3 bases are TGTGCCTGGAGTTTTCGGGGTAGAGGTTACTACGAGCAGTACTTC.

The rearrangement links TRBV18 to TRBJ1-4, with D unclear. V shed 7 bases and J shed 3 bases, with 9 bases lying between them. The CDR3 is 13 residues long. Germline V CDR1 and CDR2: KGHSH, LQKENI. The CDR3 spells CASCREANEKLFF. CDR3 DNA: TGTGCCAGCTGCCGGGAGGCTAATGAAAAACTGTTTTTT.

The gene calls are TRBV7-9 and TRBJ1-1; TRBD1 agrees at 9 bases. Germline CDR1 and CDR2: SEHNR and FQNEAQ (reference sequence). CDR3 size: 17 residues. V was pared by 3 bases and J by 4 bases, with 12 bases of the junction left unmatched. This chain's CDR3 is CASSFTGGTGFGTEAFF. The CDR3 bases are TGTGCCAGCAGCTTCACAGGGGGCACGGGGTTCGGCACTGAAGCTTTCTTT.

The chain joins TRBV19 to TRBJ1-2, with TRBD1 identical over 9 bases. The V and J ends lost 3 bases and 4 bases, in that order; junction bases with no gene match: 3. The CDR3 is 14 amino acids. Germline V lookup: CDR1 LNHDA, CDR2 SQIVND (reference sequence). CDR3 protein: CASSISTGGYGYTF. CDR3 nucleotides: TGTGCCAGTAGTATTTCGACAGGGGGCTATGGCTACACCTTC.

The genes are TRBV3-1 (or the pseudogene TRBV3-2) and TRBJ1-6; TRBD1 might be the D (6 bases). The CDR3 sequence is 21 residues long. V was shortened by 4 bases and J by 0 bases, with 25 bases between the two germline ends. Germline loops: CDR1 LGHDT, CDR2 YNNKEL (reference sequence). In DNA, the CDR3 is TGTGCCAGCAGCCCCCCACCCCCGCAGGGGCGACCGAGCTCCTATAATTCACCCCTCCACTTT. It translates to CASSPPPPQGRPSSYNSPLHF.

The chain recombines TRBV20-1 with TRBJ1-1; D gene uncertain. V lost 1 base to trimming and J lost 11 bases, with 8 bases between them. Germline V gives CDR1 DFQATT, CDR2 SNEGSKA (reference sequence). CDR3 length: 10 residues. In DNA form, the CDR3 reads TGCAGTGCTAGAGCGGAGAGGGCTTTCTTT. It specifies CSARAERAFF.